This TCR beta chain comes out of a study of cytomegalovirus exposure and HLA in healthy donors (dated by TCRdb to the late 2010s). Some background on the complete study: According to an earlier analysis of 550 to 750 of the donors, 150 million to 200 million T cells yielded 95 million to 140 million unique TCR beta sequences and more than 250 Gb of sequence data. The study was designed to test whether signatures of past pathogen exposure could be identified by cataloging public T cell receptors. Rather than drawing on any new phenotypic data, the later analysis identified candidate immune exposures from TCR beta sequences and the way those sequences occurred across donors. Of the 398 genotyped donors, about 80% fell in the genetic ancestry cluster associated with self-reported Caucasian donors. An earlier analysis of approximately 640 of the donors applied high-throughput TCR beta sequencing to assess whether each TCR beta V gene segment acted as functional or pseudogenic. A few DR-DQ haplotypes were handled as single units for association and clustering because linkage in the cohort was strong. The number of typed donors differed by locus: 629-630 for A, B, C, DRB1 and DQB1; roughly 510 for DQA1; 606 for DPA1; and roughly 490 for DPB1. Donor age, sex, ethnicity and CMV serostatus were compiled together with the repertoire data. A later genetic analysis used genome-wide SNP genotypes for about 60% of the roughly 670 donors, treating that subset as a discovery cohort. All discovery cohort repertoires had been generated using a single sequencing platform. HLA typing included class I and class II loci at four-digit resolution. Among roughly 400 genotyped donors of the cohort, an average of roughly 230,000 unique TCR beta nucleotide sequences was sequenced per donor, of which approximately 19% were non-productive. To predict cytomegalovirus infection status, the study brought together high-throughput TCR immunosequencing, statistical association of individual TCRs with disease status, and machine learning. The study profiled the T cell repertoires of under 850 subjects by immunosequencing and related them to cytomegalovirus serostatus. Along with the approximately 650-subject first cohort, a separate validation cohort of about 110 different subjects was used. Roughly 290 gigabases of sequencing data and 70 million to 100 million unique TCR sequences made up an early release that covered fewer than 650 HLA-typed donors. In a later analysis, previously published TCR beta repertoires from about 640 donors were re-analyzed and high-resolution HLA genotyping was added so that TCR occurrence patterns could be studied.

The CDR3, from cysteine to phenylalanine, totals 15 residues. Only the CDR3 region is kept as DNA, spanning 45 bases read in frame from base 1. V sheds 1 base and J sheds 5 bases, leaving 15 bases between their ends. CDR1 and CDR2 are read off the germline V gene as SGHRS and YFSETQ. Library construction relied on the immunoSEQ multiplex PCR assay. A mixture of 60 forward primers for TCR Vbeta segments and 13 reverse primers for TCR Jbeta segments was used in the multiplex PCR. Amplification of the CDR3 region of rearranged TCR beta genes was performed with a multiplex PCR assay on genomic DNA. Amplified TCR beta libraries were sequenced as 87-base-pair reads on the Illumina HiSeq System. For the original study's pipeline: In a later analysis, about 80 million unique TCR beta chains were counted across the 650 to 750 repertoires, and roughly 11 million of these chains were shared by at least two donors. Raw reads were error-corrected and collapsed into unique sequences with a nearest-neighbor algorithm that merged closely related sequences to remove PCR and sequencing errors. Alignment of CDR3 sequences to IMGT reference sequences was used to assign V, D and J gene segments. For a sequence to be retained, a match of at least six nucleotides was required to both a V gene segment and a J gene segment. A rearrangement was called productive if the CDR3 had no stop codons and remained in frame with V and J, and every other rearrangement was called non-productive. Following IMGT convention, CDR3 was defined as the stretch from the second conserved V-encoded cysteine up to the conserved J-encoded phenylalanine. The earlier analysis of some 550 of the donors excluded any sequence lacking an unambiguous match to a single V gene segment. In an earlier analysis of roughly 600 of the donors, a V segment was called functional when productive rearrangements were above 56.7%, and segregating when the standard deviation between donors exceeded 5%. A statistical classification framework was developed to diagnose cytomegalovirus status using the catalog of TCR beta chain sequences. A later analysis assigned V and J genes by comparing TCR nucleotide sequences with IMGT/GENE-DB human TR gene sequences. In a later analysis, CDR3 sequences and most-parsimonious VDJ recombination scenarios were assigned using the TCRdist pipeline. In a later analysis, each TCR beta chain was defined by its CDR3 amino acid sequence together with its V-gene family, and reads lacking a unique V-gene family were excluded. A later analysis removed 600 or so highly shared, low-generation-probability nucleotide sequences to deal with suspected cross-contamination and a sequencing artifact. In a later analysis, a clonal expansion index for each public chain was calculated from normalized within-repertoire ranks of inferred template counts. A later analysis computed generation probabilities with a VDJ recombination model fitted to out-of-frame rearrangements, and checked the results against IGoR. In a later analysis, hypergeometric tests were used to score TCR-TCR, TCR-HLA and TCR-CMV co-occurrence, with a repertoire-size bias correction applied to TCR pairs. To estimate false discovery rates, a later analysis permuted the HLA or CMV assignments 20 times. In a later analysis, co-occurring TCRs were grouped using DBSCAN, and TCRdist sequence similarity was added for clustering within HLA-allele-positive subsets. For co-occurrence clustering, repertoires with fewer than 30,000 or more than 120,000 public chains were excluded, along with roughly five repertoires with anomalous nucleotide sharing. TCRdb holds this immuneACCESS table with in-frame rearrangements only. Some clones are missing; in checked studies, unresolved V genes explain under half, and the rest has no known cause. V and J calls and clone size follow that table, whereas D and trimming were derived from the DNA. The sample includes under 200,000 clones, with approximately 77% observed a single time. About 2.3% of the sample is in the top ten clones.

Paper-wide results and their limitations: A later genetic analysis associated a missense DCLRE1C variant with V-gene and J-gene trimming of TCR beta chains, and an independent cohort replicated the association. HLA typing was unavailable for some donors at each locus, so association tests used only the typed subset. The sequencing pipeline was judged likely to have produced a cluster of highly shared sequence variants as a technical artifact. At a false discovery rate of 0.05, a later analysis linked 16,951 TCR beta sequences to specific HLA alleles. According to the authors, the approach could potentially be generalized to other disease states and immunological phenotypes. In a later analysis, most CMV-associated TCR beta chains were found to appear HLA-restricted, with HLA associations seemingly driven largely by CMV exposure. The classifier was reported to diagnose cytomegalovirus status with high specificity and sensitivity in both the original cohort and the validation cohort. Strong co-occurrence of HLA alleles, especially DR and DQ, made assigning TCR associations to individual alleles difficult. Compared with equally common non-associated chains, HLA-associated TCR beta chains in a later analysis were more clonally expanded and had lower generation probabilities. A further reported finding was that TCR beta sequences accurately predicted the HLA-A and HLA-B alleles for most subjects in the first cohort. A later genetic analysis reported fewer N-insertions in productive TCRs among donors in an Asian-associated ancestry cluster than the approximately 670-donor mean. Only TCR beta chains were sequenced in this cohort, and the absence of alpha or paired-chain data limited detectable features. A later analysis found that TCR association rates varied across HLA loci, with DRB1 alleles showing the most associated TCRs and HLA-C alleles the fewest. Presence/absence analyses assumed roughly uniform sequencing depth across donors, an assumption that may not hold. A few of the identified cytomegalovirus-associated TCR beta chains were confirmed in vitro to be specific for cytomegalovirus antigens. While some public TCRs were present in many individuals, most TCR sequences turned up only very rarely across donors. Because the 87-base-pair reads could not distinguish some IMGT-functional V segments, including TRBV6-2 and TRBV6-3, those segments were excluded. Immune exposure information for the cohort was limited to CMV serostatus. In an earlier analysis of some 640 of the donors, most TCR beta V segments were observed in productive rearrangements about 90% or about 30% of the time, broadly matching IMGT annotations. The study listed 150 to 200 TCR beta chains as associated with cytomegalovirus. A later analysis reported that several top co-occurrence clusters appeared linked to parvovirus B19, influenza, CMV and Epstein-Barr virus. Over 15 rarely observed V segments, including chromosome 9 orphons, were excluded from the earlier analysis of several hundred of the donors because counts were too low. Correlated functional status among segregating V segments might reflect linkage disequilibrium, but an unknown experimental factor could not be ruled out.

The cohort consisted of fewer than 700 healthy bone marrow donors. Cohort members were all nominally healthy when sampled, although unrecorded immune exposures were likely present. The donor was CMV seronegative and was included in the group of about 350 seronegative cohort members. A peripheral blood sample was collected from each donor, and TCR beta sequencing was performed on peripheral blood mononuclear cells. The Qiagen DNeasy Blood Extraction Kit was used to extract genomic DNA from the blood cell samples. Concerning this clone itself: The antigen this receptor binds is unknown. It has no much larger one-base neighbor in the sample; base qualities were not kept.

The TCR was taken from a female donor in good health and CMV-seronegative. Sequenced input: PBMCs. The receptor chain draws on TRBV5-1 and TRBJ1-2; D gene: possibly TRBD1, on 5 matching bases. In nucleotides, the sequence is TGCGCCAGCAGCTTGCGGCAGGGTTGGGGATATGGCTACACCTTC. It translates to CASSLRQGWGYGYTF. The reference TRBV5-1 and TRBJ1-2 proteins fill in what lies around the CDR3, so the full variable domain reads KAGVTQTPRYLIKTRGQQVTLSCSPISGHRSVSWYQQTPGQGLQFLFEYFSETQRNKGNFPGRFSGRQFSNSRSEMNVSTLELGDSALYLCASSLRQGWGYGYTFGSGTRLTVV.